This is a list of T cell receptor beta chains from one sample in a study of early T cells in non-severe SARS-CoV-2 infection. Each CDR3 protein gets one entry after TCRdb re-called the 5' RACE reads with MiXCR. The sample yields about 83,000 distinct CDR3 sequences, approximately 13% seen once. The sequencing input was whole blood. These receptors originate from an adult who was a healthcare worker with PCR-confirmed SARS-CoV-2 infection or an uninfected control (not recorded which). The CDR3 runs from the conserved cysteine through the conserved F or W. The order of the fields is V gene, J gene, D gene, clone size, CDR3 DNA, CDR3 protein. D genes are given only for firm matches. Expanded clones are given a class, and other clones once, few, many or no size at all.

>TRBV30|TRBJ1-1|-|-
TGTGCCTGGAGACTCCAGGGGACCACTGAAGCTTTCTTT
CAWRLQGTTEAFF
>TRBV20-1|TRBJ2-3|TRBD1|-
TGCAGAGCATACAGGGGGCGGACAGATACGCAGTATTTT
CRAYRGRTDTQYF
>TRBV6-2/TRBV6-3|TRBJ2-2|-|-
TGTGCCAGCAGAATCCCGCTAGGGAGGACCGGGGAGCTGTTTTTT
CASRIPLGRTGELFF
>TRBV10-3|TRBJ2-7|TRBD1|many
TGTGCCATCAGTGAGTCCCAGGGGGTCCTCTCCTACGAGCAGTACTTC
CAISESQGVLSYEQYF
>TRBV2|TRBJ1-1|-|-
TGTGCCAGCCAGGGGTACACTGAAGCTTTCTTT
CASQGYTEAFF
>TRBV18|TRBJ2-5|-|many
TGTGCCAGCTCACCACCTAACAGGCAAGAGACCCAGTACTTC
CASSPPNRQETQYF
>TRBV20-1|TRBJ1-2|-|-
TGCAGTGCTCGGCGGACTCAAAACTATGGCTACACCTTC
CSARRTQNYGYTF
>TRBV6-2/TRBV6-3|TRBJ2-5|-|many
TGTGCCAGCAGTTTGCGGGTGGCTTTAGAGACCCAGTACTTC
CASSLRVALETQYF
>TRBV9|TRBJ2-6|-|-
TGTGCCAGCAGCCCGCGGCCCGTCGGGGCCAACGTCCTGACTTTC
CASSPRPVGANVLTF
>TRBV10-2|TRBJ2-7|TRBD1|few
TGCGCCAGCAGTAGTCTTCGTACGGGACAGGGAATTGGCGAGCAGTACTTC
CASSSLRTGQGIGEQYF
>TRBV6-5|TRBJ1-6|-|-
TGTGCCAGCAGACAAAATTCAGGCGGGGGATCTAATTCACCCCTCCACTTT
CASRQNSGGGSNSPLHF